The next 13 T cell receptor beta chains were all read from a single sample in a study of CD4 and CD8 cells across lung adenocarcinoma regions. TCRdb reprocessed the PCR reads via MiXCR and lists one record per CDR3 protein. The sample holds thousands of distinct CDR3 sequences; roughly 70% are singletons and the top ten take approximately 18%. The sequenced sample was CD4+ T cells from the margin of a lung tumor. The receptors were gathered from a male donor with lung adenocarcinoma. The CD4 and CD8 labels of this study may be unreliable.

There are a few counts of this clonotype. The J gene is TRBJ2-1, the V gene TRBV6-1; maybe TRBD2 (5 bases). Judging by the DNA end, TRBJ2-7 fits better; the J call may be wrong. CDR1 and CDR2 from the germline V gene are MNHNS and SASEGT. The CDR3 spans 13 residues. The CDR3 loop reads CASTEGSPYEQYF. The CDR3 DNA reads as TGTGCCAGCACCGAGGGAAGTCCCTACGAGCAGTACTTC.

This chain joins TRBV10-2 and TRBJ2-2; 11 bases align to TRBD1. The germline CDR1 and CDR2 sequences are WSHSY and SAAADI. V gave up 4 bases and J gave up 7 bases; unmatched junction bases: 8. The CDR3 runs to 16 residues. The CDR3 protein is CASSGIGQGAGGELFF. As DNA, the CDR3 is TGCGCCAGCAGTGGGATAGGACAGGGGGCCGGCGGGGAGCTGTTTTTT.

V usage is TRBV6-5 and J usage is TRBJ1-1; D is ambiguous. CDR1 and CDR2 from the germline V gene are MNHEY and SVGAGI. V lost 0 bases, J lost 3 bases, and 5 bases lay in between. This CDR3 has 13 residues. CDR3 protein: CASSYSKDTEAFF. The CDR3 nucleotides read TGTGCCAGCAGTTACTCGAAGGACACTGAAGCTTTCTTT.

The CDR3 sequence is CASSLAVARGNTEAFF. CDR3 DNA sequence: TGTGCCAGCAGCTTAGCGGTGGCCAGGGGGAACACTGAAGCTTTCTTT. The chain uses TRBV7-9 and TRBJ1-1; D is possibly TRBD1 (6 bases). Germline CDR1 reads SEHNR; CDR2 reads FQNEAQ (reference sequence). V shed 0 bases and J shed 1 base, with 12 bases lying between them. CDR3 length: 16 residues. Together with reference TRBV7-9 and TRBJ1-1, the CDR3 gives the full variable domain: DTGVSQNPRHKITKRGQNVTFRCDPISEHNRLYWYRQTLGQGPEFLTYFQNEAQLEKSRLLSDRFSAERPKGSFSTLEIQRTEQGDSAMYLCASSLAVARGNTEAFFGQGTRLTVV.

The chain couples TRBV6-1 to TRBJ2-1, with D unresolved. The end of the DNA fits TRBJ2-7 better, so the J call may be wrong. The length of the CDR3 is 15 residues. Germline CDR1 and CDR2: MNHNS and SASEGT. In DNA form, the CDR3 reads TGTGCCAGCAGTAGAGAACCGGGCCCCTCGTGGGAGCAGTACTTC. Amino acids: CASSREPGPSWEQYF.

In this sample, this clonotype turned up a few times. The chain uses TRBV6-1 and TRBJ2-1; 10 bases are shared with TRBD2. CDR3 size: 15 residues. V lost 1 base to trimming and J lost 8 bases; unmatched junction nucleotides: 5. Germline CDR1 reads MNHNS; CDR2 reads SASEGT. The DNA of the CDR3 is TGTGCCAGCAGTGAAGTGGGGACTAGCGTTGATGAGCAGTTCTTC. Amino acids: CASSEVGTSVDEQFF.

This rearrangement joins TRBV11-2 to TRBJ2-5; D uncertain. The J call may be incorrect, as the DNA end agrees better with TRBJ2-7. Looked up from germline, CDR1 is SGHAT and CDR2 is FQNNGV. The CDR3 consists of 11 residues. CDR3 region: CASSLRYEQYF. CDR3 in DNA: TGTGCCAGCAGCTTAAGATACGAGCAGTACTTC.

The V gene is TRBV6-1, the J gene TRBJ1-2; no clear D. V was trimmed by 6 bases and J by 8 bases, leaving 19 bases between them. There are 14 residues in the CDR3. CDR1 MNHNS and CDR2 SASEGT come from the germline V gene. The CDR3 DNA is TGTGCCAGCAGCAGCGACCCGACTTCGCGGGGCTACACCTTC. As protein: CASSSDPTSRGYTF.

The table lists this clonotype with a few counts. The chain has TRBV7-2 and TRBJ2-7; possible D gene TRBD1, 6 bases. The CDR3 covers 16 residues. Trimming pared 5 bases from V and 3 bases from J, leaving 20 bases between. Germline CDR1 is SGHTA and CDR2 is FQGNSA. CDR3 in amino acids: CASSPPANRAGYEQYF. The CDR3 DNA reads TGTGCCAGCAGCCCCCCAGCAAACAGGGCGGGCTACGAGCAGTACTTC.

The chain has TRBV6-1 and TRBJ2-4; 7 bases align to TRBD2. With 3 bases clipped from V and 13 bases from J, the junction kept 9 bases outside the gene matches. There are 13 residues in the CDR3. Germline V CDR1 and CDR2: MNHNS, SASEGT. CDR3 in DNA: TGTGCCAGCAGTGAGACTAGCCAGTTTGAGCAGTACTTC. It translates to CASSETSQFEQYF.

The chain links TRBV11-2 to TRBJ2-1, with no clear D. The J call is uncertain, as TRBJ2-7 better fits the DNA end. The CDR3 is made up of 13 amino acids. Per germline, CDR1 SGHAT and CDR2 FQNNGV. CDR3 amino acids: CASSLGPRYEQYF. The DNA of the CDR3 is TGTGCCAGCAGCTTAGGACCTCGCTACGAGCAGTACTTC.

The CDR3 reads CASSYSGDRGPRGEKLFF. The DNA of the CDR3 is TGTGCCAGCAGTTACTCCGGGGACAGGGGGCCGAGGGGTGAAAAACTGTTTTTT. The chain joins TRBV6-5 to TRBJ1-4; TRBD1 matches 12 bases. This CDR3 region has 18 residues. Germline loops: CDR1 MNHEY, CDR2 SVGAGI. Trimming took 0 bases from V and 7 from J; bases not matched to a gene: 9.

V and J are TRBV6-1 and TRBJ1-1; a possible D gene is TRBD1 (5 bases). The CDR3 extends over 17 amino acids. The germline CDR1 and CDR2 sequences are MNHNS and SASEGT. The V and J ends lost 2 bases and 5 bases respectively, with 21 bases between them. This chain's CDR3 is CASSELGVPRKVTEAFF. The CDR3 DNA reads TGTGCCAGCAGTGAACTGGGGGTCCCCCGCAAGGTTACTGAAGCTTTCTTT.